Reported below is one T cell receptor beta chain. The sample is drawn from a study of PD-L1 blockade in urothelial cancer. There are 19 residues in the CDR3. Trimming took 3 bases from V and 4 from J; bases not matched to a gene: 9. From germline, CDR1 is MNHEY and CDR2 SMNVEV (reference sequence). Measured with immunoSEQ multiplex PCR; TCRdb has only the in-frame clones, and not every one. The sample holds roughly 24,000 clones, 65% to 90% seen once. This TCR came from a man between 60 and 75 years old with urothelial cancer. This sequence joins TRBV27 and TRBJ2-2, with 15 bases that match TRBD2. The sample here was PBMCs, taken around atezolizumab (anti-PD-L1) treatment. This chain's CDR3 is CASSLRERTSGRATGELFF. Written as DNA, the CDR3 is TGTGCCAGCAGTTTGAGGGAGAGGACTAGCGGGAGGGCCACCGGGGAGCTGTTTTTT.